These 31 T cell receptor beta chains originate from one sample sequenced in a study of CD8+CD57+ T cells in acquired aplastic anemia. The template used for profiling TCR beta VDJ and CDR3 was genomic DNA. Each CDR3 protein gets one entry after TCRdb re-called the reads with MiXCR. The sample yields 200,000 to 250,000 distinct CDR3 sequences, around 60% seen once. Material for sequencing was sorted CD4+, CD8+, or CD8+CD57+ T cells (not recorded which) from PBMCs. These receptors came from a human donor in good health.

The chain links TRBV29-1 to TRBJ2-4; 7 nucleotides line up with TRBD1. This CDR3 has 11 residues. Germline lookup yields CDR1 SQVTM and CDR2 ANQGSEA. The J segment lost 5 bases and the V segment lost 7 bases, leaving 2 bases of the junction unmatched. This chain's CDR3 is CSGGTENIQYF. The DNA of the CDR3 is TGCAGCGGTGGGACAGAAAACATTCAGTACTTC.

This chain links TRBV7-8 with TRBJ1-1; D call uncertain. V was cut by 3 bases and J by 6 bases, with 14 bases left in between. The germline V gene encodes CDR1 SGHVS and CDR2 FQNEAQ. This CDR3 region has 14 residues. Here the CDR3 DNA reads TGTGCCAGCAGCTTGGCGGAAGGTCGAGCTGAAGCTTTCTTT. Translating it yields CASSLAEGRAEAFF.

The V and J genes are TRBV15 and TRBJ1-6; 7 bases align to TRBD1. Germline V gene data show CDR1 as LNHNV and CDR2 as YYDKDF (reference sequence). The CDR3 runs to 17 residues. Trimming took 3 bases from V and 3 from J; bases not matched to a gene: 8. The CDR3 here is CATSRITGAIYNSPLHF. CDR3 nucleotides: TGTGCCACCAGCAGGATTACAGGGGCCATCTATAATTCACCCCTCCACTTT. Drawing the rest from reference TRBV15 and TRBJ1-6, the complete variable domain is DAMVIQNPRYQVTQFGKPVTLSCSQTLNHNVMYWYQQKSSQAPKLLFHYYDKDFNNEADTPDNFQSRRPNTSFCFLDIRSPGLGDTAMYLCATSRITGAIYNSPLHFGNGTRLTVT.

The rearrangement joins TRBV5-1 to TRBJ1-1; possibly TRBD1 for D (5 bases). The CDR3 is 15 amino acids. Per germline, CDR1 SGHRS and CDR2 YFSETQ. V lost 4 bases and J lost 3, with 16 bases in between. The CDR3 nucleotides read TGCGCCAGCAGCGCAGGACACGGAGCAGACACTGAAGCTTTCTTT. It is translated as CASSAGHGADTEAFF.

This clonotype was recorded many times. The chain uses TRBV11-2 and TRBJ2-5; no clear D. The V and J ends lost 3 bases and 2 bases respectively, with 10 bases between them. The CDR3 sequence is 14 residues long. Per germline, CDR1 SGHAT and CDR2 FQNNGV. CDR3 protein: CASSFHGEQETQYF. The CDR3 region has the DNA TGTGCCAGCAGCTTCCATGGGGAACAAGAGACCCAGTACTTC.

The rearrangement links TRBV30 to TRBJ2-4; no clear D. Between the trimmed V and J ends, which lost 6 bases and 9 bases, there was a span of 12 bases. The CDR3 loop spans 11 amino acids. From germline, CDR1 is GTSNPN and CDR2 SVGIG (reference sequence). Here the CDR3 DNA reads TGTGCCTGTGGGATTTCTGCCATTCAGTACTTC. Residues: CACGISAIQYF.

The chain employs TRBV2 and TRBJ1-1; a possible D gene is TRBD1 (5 bases). V shed 2 bases and J shed 1 base, with 14 bases lying between them. In germline, CDR1 is SNHLY, CDR2 FYNNEI. The CDR3 is 16 amino acids. The CDR3 DNA reads TGTGCCAGCAGTGAAAGGACGGCAGGGAAGAACACTGAAGCTTTCTTT. Translated: CASSERTAGKNTEAFF.

The chain recombines TRBV7-9 with TRBJ2-2, with 7 bases fitting TRBD1. Germline loops: CDR1 SEHNR, CDR2 FQNEAQ (reference sequence). The CDR3 sequence is 16 residues long. Losses at the gene ends were 5 bases for V and 3 bases for J; bases not matched to a gene: 9. The CDR3 protein is CASSPARDSYTGELFF. As DNA, the CDR3 is TGTGCCAGCAGCCCGGCGAGGGACAGCTACACCGGGGAGCTGTTTTTT.

This chain connects TRBV7-2 to TRBJ2-6; perhaps TRBD1 as D (6 bases). Germline CDR1 SGHTA, CDR2 FQGNSA. This CDR3 is built from 17 residues. The V gene lost 5 bases and the J gene lost 0 bases, with 14 bases spanning the gap. CDR3 bases: TGTGCCAGCAGCCATTCGGGACAACCCTCTGGGGCCAACGTCCTGACTTTC. Translated, it gives CASSHSGQPSGANVLTF.

This clonotype was recorded a few times. The V and J genes are TRBV19 and TRBJ1-4; 7 positions match TRBD1. This CDR3 spans 16 amino acids. Germline loops: CDR1 LNHDA, CDR2 SQIVND (reference sequence). Trimming took 5 bases from V and 0 from J; bases not matched to a gene: 6. For the CDR3, the DNA is TGTGCCAGTAGTTACGGGACAGCTGCAACTAATGAAAAACTGTTTTTT. It encodes CASSYGTAATNEKLFF.

This rearrangement joins TRBV5-1 to TRBJ2-7, with D maybe TRBD2 (6 bases). Germline loops: CDR1 SGHRS, CDR2 YFSETQ. The ends were cut back, 0 bases at V and 4 bases at J, with 11 bases in the middle. The CDR3 covers 14 residues. CDR3: CASSLARELYEQYF. CDR3 DNA: TGCGCCAGCAGCTTGGCGCGGGAATTGTACGAGCAGTACTTC.

The chain recombines TRBV13 with TRBJ1-1; weak D call: TRBD1 (5 bases). V lost 5 bases, J lost 5 bases, and 6 bases lay in between. Germline lookup yields CDR1 PRHDT and CDR2 FYEKMQ (reference sequence). The length of the CDR3 is 11 residues. The CDR3 is CASSRQTEAFF. In DNA form, the CDR3 reads TGTGCCAGCAGCCGACAGACTGAAGCTTTCTTT.

This clonotype was recorded at least ten times. V and J are TRBV4-1 and TRBJ1-5; D remains unclear. Germline lookup yields CDR1 MGHRA and CDR2 YSYEKL. Deletions cut 2 bases from V and 2 bases from J, with 10 bases between. The CDR3 covers 15 residues. This chain's CDR3 is CASSQSDEGNQPQHF. CDR3 DNA sequence: TGCGCCAGCAGCCAAAGCGACGAGGGCAATCAGCCCCAGCATTTT.

A single count supports this clonotype. At one boundary the junction diverges from the germline segment, which might be a read error. This chain uses TRBV7-7 with TRBJ2-5, with TRBD2 identical over 14 bases. Germline V gene lookup returns CDR1 SSHAT and CDR2 FNYEAQ (reference sequence). The CDR3 runs to 15 residues. The CDR3 here is CASSYGTSGSETQYF. The CDR3 region has the DNA TGTGCTAGCAGCTACGGGACTAGCGGGAGCGAGACCCAGTACTTC.

About this clonotype itself: As the CDR3 is not closed by the conserved phenylalanine or tryptophan, this likely results from a read error. The DNA is left out, because the CDR3 cannot be placed on it with certainty; the CDR3 is given as TCRdb lists it. V gene TRBV7-8 combines with J gene TRBJ2-1. CDR1 is SGHVS and CDR2 is FQNEAQ in the germline V gene. From its first to its last residue, the CDR3 has 15 amino acids. CDR3 sequence reads: CASSPHLGSYNEPLC.

Details on this clonotype: Its ends do not fully match the called genes, so a read error is possible. The chain has TRBV7-3 and TRBJ1-1; 9 nucleotides match TRBD1. The germline V gene has CDR1 SGHTA and CDR2 FQGTGA. This CDR3 contains 14 residues. The CDR3 loop is CASSPGQGKTEAFF. CDR3 nucleotides: TGTGCCAGCAGTCCCGGACAGGGGAAAACTGAGGCTTTCTTT. Complete variable domain (other parts from reference TRBV7-3 and TRBJ1-1): GAGVSQTPSNKVTEKGKYVELRCDPISGHTALYWYRQSLGQGPEFLIYFQGTGAADDSGLPNDRFFAVRPEGSVSTLKIQRTERGDSAVYLCASSPGQGKTEAFFGQGTRLTVV.

The chain has TRBV2 and TRBJ2-7, with D perhaps TRBD1 (5 bases). The CDR3 is 13 residues long. V was clipped by 7 bases and J by 4 bases, with 14 bases between them. The germline V gene has CDR1 SNHLY and CDR2 FYNNEI. DNA of the CDR3: TGTGCCAGCAACCAAGCCTCAGGGTACGAGCAGTACTTC. As protein: CASNQASGYEQYF.

This clonotype came up a few times. The DNA for the CDR3 is TGCAGCGTTGAAGTGAGGGCCGGCAGGGGGCGATCCCCTACCTACGAGCAGTACTTC. It codes for CSVEVRAGRGRSPTYEQYF. The chain has TRBV29-1 and TRBJ2-7; 8 bases agree with TRBD1. V trimming: 1 base; J trimming: 2 bases; junction bases outside the gene matches: 19. Germline V CDR1 and CDR2: SQVTM, ANQGSEA. The CDR3 runs 19 residues.

The chain is built from TRBV7-7 and TRBJ2-1; D unclear. V was cut by 0 bases and J by 7 bases, with 7 bases left in between. Looked up from germline, CDR1 is SSHAT and CDR2 is FNYEAQ (reference sequence). The CDR3 is 13 residues long. The CDR3, as DNA: TGTGCCAGCAGCTTAGCTCCGGCTAATGAGCAGTTCTTC. Its translation is CASSLAPANEQFF.

The V call is TRBV3-1, the J call TRBJ1-2; possible D gene TRBD1, 5 bases. V shed 4 bases and J shed 2 bases, with 11 bases lying between them. This CDR3 contains 14 residues. The V gene's germline CDR1 is LGHDT and CDR2 YNNKEL (reference sequence). This CDR3 reads CASSLRGVNYGYTF. CDR3 DNA sequence: TGTGCCAGCAGCCTCCGAGGGGTAAACTATGGCTACACCTTC.

Only a few counts were recorded for this clonotype. The chain recombines TRBV7-9 with TRBJ2-7; 7 nucleotides align to TRBD1. Per the germline V gene, CDR1 is SEHNR and CDR2 is FQNEAQ (reference sequence). Trimming removed 5 bases from V and 0 bases from J; junction bases left unmatched: 4. The CDR3 runs 14 residues. CDR3 in amino acids: CASSVGQSSYEQYF. For the CDR3, the DNA is TGTGCCAGCAGCGTGGGACAGAGCTCCTACGAGCAGTACTTC. Full variable domain (rest looked up from reference TRBV7-9 and TRBJ2-7): DTGVSQNPRHKITKRGQNVTFRCDPISEHNRLYWYRQTLGQGPEFLTYFQNEAQLEKSRLLSDRFSAERPKGSFSTLEIQRTEQGDSAMYLCASSVGQSSYEQYFGPGTRLTVT.

The rearrangement joins TRBV20-1 to TRBJ1-4; D perhaps matches TRBD1 (6 bases). Germline CDR1 and CDR2: DFQATT and SNEGSKA (reference sequence). Trimming shortened V by 0 bases and J by 7 bases, and 9 bases separated the two germline ends. This CDR3 comprises 13 residues. In nucleotides, the CDR3 is TGCAGTGCTAGAGATAGGGGGTTTGAAAAACTGTTTTTT. Its protein product is CSARDRGFEKLFF.

This clonotype was observed a few times. The chain is built from TRBV19 and TRBJ1-6; D perhaps matches TRBD1 (6 bases). This CDR3 region has 15 residues. Deletions cut 11 bases from V and 6 bases from J, with 20 bases between. Germline CDR1 and CDR2: LNHDA and SQIVND (reference sequence). The DNA for the CDR3 is TGTGCCTCCCGCGGACAGATCCATGGTAATTCACCCCTCCACTTT. Its protein is CASRGQIHGNSPLHF.

The chain couples TRBV18 to TRBJ2-7; D tentatively fits TRBD1 or TRBD2 (7 bases each). V was cut by 3 bases and J by 5 bases, with 17 bases left in between. The CDR3 loop spans 15 amino acids. Germline V lookup: CDR1 KGHSH, CDR2 LQKENI. DNA for the CDR3: TGTGCCAGCTCACCGGATCTGGCAGGGGGGGACGAGCAGTACTTC. It encodes CASSPDLAGGDEQYF.

V usage is TRBV29-1 and J usage is TRBJ2-5, with 7 bases aligning to TRBD1. The CDR3 runs 13 residues. Unmatched junction bases numbered 5, after V lost 5 bases and J lost 2 bases. Germline CDR1 and CDR2: SQVTM and ANQGSEA. The CDR3, as DNA: TGCAGCGTTTACGGCAGGGGGCAAGAGACCCAGTACTTC. This encodes CSVYGRGQETQYF.

V usage is TRBV20-1 and J usage is TRBJ2-2; the D is unclear. This CDR3 comprises 15 residues. Trimming left V 0 bases short and J 2 bases short, with 10 bases between. Per the germline V gene, CDR1 is DFQATT and CDR2 is SNEGSKA (reference sequence). CDR3 in DNA: TGCAGTGCTAGAGATCCAGCCAAAAACACCGGGGAGCTGTTTTTT. The encoded protein is CSARDPAKNTGELFF.

The chain combines TRBV5-1 with TRBJ1-5; D may be TRBD1 (6 bases). This CDR3 is 15 amino acids long. The V end was cut by 0 bases, the J end by 7 bases, with 14 bases between. Germline CDR1 reads SGHRS; CDR2 reads YFSETQ. CDR3 coding DNA: TGCGCCAGCAGCTTGGACGGGACAAACAGGCAGCCCCAGCATTTT. Protein product: CASSLDGTNRQPQHF.

Concerning this clonotype itself: Compared with germline, one end of the junction differs, possibly owing to a read error. V gene TRBV10-3 combines with J gene TRBJ2-7; 8 bases agree with TRBD1. The V gene's germline CDR1 is ENHRY and CDR2 SYGVKD. The CDR3 runs to 15 residues. This CDR3 reads CASSYSSGGIYEQYF. DNA for the CDR3: TGTGCCAGCAGTTACTCGTCAGGGGGCATCTACGAGCAGTACTTC.

For this clonotype: The germline gene is not matched at one end of the junction; a read error may be the cause. The rearrangement joins TRBV20-1 to TRBJ2-6; 9 nucleotides align to TRBD1. The CDR3 is 15 amino acids. Germline values: CDR1 DFQATT, CDR2 SNEGSKA (reference sequence). CDR3 sequence reads: CSARDPGTGIWTEAF. For the CDR3, the DNA is TGCAGTGCTAGGGATCCCGGGACAGGGATATGGACTGAAGCTTTC.

A few counts support this clonotype. The chain combines TRBV7-9 with TRBJ1-1; D gene unclear. Germline V gene data show CDR1 as SEHNR and CDR2 as FQNEAQ (reference sequence). The CDR3 runs to 20 residues. V dropped 5 bases and J dropped 0 bases, with 28 bases sitting between them. This CDR3 reads CASSPRTSPTTRTVNTEAFF. As DNA, the CDR3 is TGTGCCAGCAGCCCGCGGACCTCCCCCACCACGAGGACCGTGAACACTGAAGCTTTCTTT.

CDR3 loop: CASSYYSGEQYF. CDR3 coding DNA: TGTGCCAGCAGTTACTATTCGGGCGAGCAGTACTTC. The rearrangement uses TRBV27 and TRBJ2-7; D uncertain. The V end lost 4 bases, the J end lost 6 bases, and 10 bases lay between the germline ends. From germline, CDR1 is MNHEY and CDR2 SMNVEV (reference sequence). The CDR3 sequence is 12 residues long.